This T cell receptor beta chain was sequenced during a study of CD8 T cells in ankylosing spondylitis. The study, taken as a whole, reports: The authors reported significant enrichment of disease-linked clones in matched ankylosing spondylitis synovial fluid. Roughly eight highly homologous variants made up a TCR beta motif, and this motif appeared characteristic of ankylosing spondylitis blood.

TCRdb reprocessed the 5' RACE reads with MiXCR, giving one entry per CDR3 protein. Among more than 150,000 distinct CDR3 sequences listed, 15% to 20% were seen once. The length of the CDR3 is 14 residues. The ends lost 8 bases at V and 4 bases at J; junction bases unmatched: 6. Germline V gene lookup returns CDR1 SGHVS and CDR2 FQNEAQ. Of note for this clonotype: Antigen unknown.

The chain recombines TRBV7-8 with TRBJ2-2, with 8 bases identical to TRBD1. Sequencing was performed on blood, either unsorted or a sorted T cell fraction (not recorded which). This sequence originates from a male donor under 30 with ankylosing spondylitis or in good health (not recorded which). The CDR3 coding sequence is TGTGCCAGCGTATGGACAGGGACCACCGGGGAGCTGTTTTTT. Protein: CASVWTGTTGELFF. The variable domain in full, with the rest retrieved from reference TRBV7-8 and TRBJ2-2, is GAGVSQSPRYKVAKRGQDVALRCDPISGHVSLFWYQQALGQGPEFLTYFQNEAQLDKSGLPSDRFFAERPEGSVSTLKIQRTQQEDSAVYLCASVWTGTTGELFFGEGSRLTVL.